This passage covers 29 T cell receptor beta chains from one sample sequenced in a study of PD-1 blockade in classical Hodgkin lymphoma. Sequenced by immunoSEQ multiplex PCR; TCRdb stores in-frame clones only, minus some. The data contain around 65,000 clones, roughly nine tenths of them singletons. Brentuximab vedotin exposure varied among the patients, all of whom had relapsed after autologous stem cell transplantation. The material was peripheral blood mononuclear cells (PBMCs), obtained at baseline. These receptors were taken from a human donor with classical Hodgkin lymphoma.

V and J are TRBV9 and TRBJ2-7; 10 nucleotides match TRBD1. The CDR3 totals 16 residues. Looked up from germline, CDR1 is SGDLS and CDR2 is YYNGEE. Trimming cost V 2 bases and J 6 bases; bases outside gene matches: 11. The CDR3 here is CASSVGSTGGQIEQYF. In DNA form, the CDR3 reads TGTGCCAGCAGCGTGGGGTCGACAGGGGGCCAGATCGAGCAGTACTTC.

The rearrangement joins TRBV11-2 to TRBJ2-6; D call uncertain. V was pared by 1 base and J by 3 bases, with 4 bases between. Germline loops: CDR1 SGHAT, CDR2 FQNNGV. This CDR3 region has 14 residues. CDR3 in amino acids: CASSLGHGANVLTF. The CDR3, as DNA: TGTGCCAGCAGCTTAGGGCATGGGGCCAACGTCCTGACTTTC. The variable domain in full, completed from reference TRBV11-2 and TRBJ2-6, reads EAGVAQSPRYKIIEKRQSVAFWCNPISGHATLYWYQQILGQGPKLLIQFQNNGVVDDSQLPKDRFSAERLKGVDSTLKIQPAKLEDSAVYLCASSLGHGANVLTFGAGSRLTVL.

The V call is TRBV6-5, the J call TRBJ1-2; 9 bases are a match to TRBD1. There are 16 residues in the CDR3. Germline V gives CDR1 MNHEY, CDR2 SVGAGI. Trimming cost V 2 bases and J 4 bases; bases outside gene matches: 8. CDR3 coding DNA: TGTGCCAGCAGTTACCCGGGACAGGGAAATATCTATGGCTACACCTTC. Translating it yields CASSYPGQGNIYGYTF.

The chain couples TRBV19 to TRBJ2-1; 9 positions agree with TRBD2. V was clipped by 7 bases and J by 9 bases; unmatched bases: 16. Germline CDR1 reads LNHDA; CDR2 reads SQIVND (reference sequence). CDR3 length: 16 residues. This chain's CDR3 is CASIGGGAFQLIEQFF. The CDR3 DNA reads as TGTGCCAGTATTGGCGGGGGGGCCTTTCAACTCATTGAGCAGTTCTTC.

This clone was seen once. The CDR3 protein is CASSEGAGLSGANVLTF. Written as DNA, the CDR3 is TGTGCCAGCAGCGAGGGGGCAGGACTCTCTGGGGCCAACGTCCTGACTTTC. This chain links TRBV5-4 with TRBJ2-6, with TRBD1 matching over 7 bases. The germline V gene encodes CDR1 SGHNT and CDR2 YYREEE (reference sequence). The CDR3 loop spans 17 amino acids. V was pared by 4 bases and J by 0 bases, with 7 bases of the junction left unmatched.

This clone was observed once. CDR3 residues: CASSISWGLSGEQFF. In DNA form, the CDR3 reads TGTGCCAGCAGCATCAGCTGGGGATTATCCGGTGAGCAGTTCTTC. V usage is TRBV27 and J usage is TRBJ2-1, with D unresolved. Germline CDR1 and CDR2: MNHEY and SMNVEV (reference sequence). Trimming stripped 6 bases from V and 9 bases from J, with 21 bases between. There are 15 residues in the CDR3.

The V and J genes are TRBV2 and TRBJ1-1, with D unclear. The CDR3 spans 12 residues. CDR1 SNHLY and CDR2 FYNNEI come from the germline V gene. Trimming removed 4 bases from V and 4 bases from J, with 7 bases in between. Here the CDR3 reads CASSGRVTEAFF. In DNA form, the CDR3 reads TGTGCCAGCAGTGGTAGGGTCACTGAAGCTTTCTTT. Supplemented by reference TRBV2 and TRBJ1-1, the full variable domain reads EPEVTQTPSHQVTQMGQEVILRCVPISNHLYFYWYRQILGQKVEFLVSFYNNEISEKSEIFDDQFSVERPDGSNFTLKIRSTKLEDSAMYFCASSGRVTEAFFGQGTRLTVV.

This clone was counted once. The rearrangement uses TRBV10-3 and TRBJ1-6, with D possibly TRBD1 on 6 matching bases. With 10 bases removed from V and 6 bases from J, the gap between germline ends came to 13 bases. The germline V gene encodes CDR1 ENHRY and CDR2 SYGVKD. The CDR3 spans 13 residues. The chain's CDR3 is CATQGQSNSPLHF. CDR3 nucleotide sequence: TGTGCCACCCAGGGGCAGAGTAATTCACCCCTCCACTTT.

The chain recombines TRBV13 with TRBJ2-5, with D tentatively TRBD2 (7 bases). The V end lost 7 bases, the J end lost 3 bases, and 15 bases lay between the germline ends. Per the germline V gene, CDR1 is PRHDT and CDR2 is FYEKMQ (reference sequence). This CDR3 contains 14 residues. The CDR3 DNA reads TGTGCCAGCAAAACACGGGGGGCCGAAGAGACCCAGTACTTC. This gives the protein CASKTRGAEETQYF.

The gene calls are TRBV7-3 and TRBJ1-5; D possibly corresponds to TRBD1 (6 bases). Germline-derived CDR1 and CDR2 are SGHTA and FQGTGA. The CDR3 loop spans 13 amino acids. The V and J ends lost 5 bases and 4 bases respectively, with 9 bases between them. This CDR3 reads CASSPGQNQPQHF. DNA for the CDR3: TGTGCCAGCAGCCCCGGACAGAATCAGCCCCAGCATTTT.

The chain combines TRBV28 with TRBJ1-6, with D perhaps TRBD1 (6 bases). The CDR3 spans 15 residues. Deletions cut 10 bases from V and 2 bases from J, with 15 bases between. CDR1 and CDR2 (germline): MDHEN, SYDVKM. The CDR3 protein is CATHPRDTYNSPLHF. CDR3 DNA sequence: TGTGCCACTCATCCCCGGGACACCTATAATTCACCCCTCCACTTT.

This sequence joins TRBV10-1 and TRBJ2-3; no reliable D call. In germline, CDR1 is WNHNN, CDR2 SYGVQD (reference sequence). The CDR3 has 12 residues. With 3 bases removed from V and 6 bases from J, the gap between germline ends came to 7 bases. For the CDR3, the DNA is TGCGCCAGCAGTGACGCCGCTGATACGCAGTATTTT. As protein: CASSDAADTQYF.

The rearrangement uses TRBV5-1 and TRBJ2-6; perhaps TRBD1 as D (6 bases). CDR3 length: 16 amino acids. CDR1 SGHRS and CDR2 YFSETQ come from the germline V gene. Deletions cut 4 bases from V and 1 base from J, with 12 bases between. Here the CDR3 DNA reads TGCGCCAGCAGCCTAAGGACAGCTTCTGGGGCCAACGTCCTGACTTTC. It codes for CASSLRTASGANVLTF.

The chain joins TRBV10-2 to TRBJ1-1; a possible D gene is TRBD1 (5 bases). The CDR3 contains 13 residues. Germline loops: CDR1 WSHSY, CDR2 SAAADI. V gave up 8 bases and J gave up 3 bases, with 13 bases separating them. The CDR3 nucleotides read TGCGCCAGCCGCCGGGGGAGGGACACTGAAGCTTTCTTT. It encodes CASRRGRDTEAFF.

This chain joins TRBV29-1 and TRBJ2-2; D remains ambiguous. V was cut by 3 bases and J by 1 base, with 3 bases left in between. Germline V gene sequence: CDR1 SQVTM, CDR2 ANQGSEA. This CDR3 is 12 amino acids long. The CDR3 protein is CSVDENTGELFF. CDR3 nucleotide sequence: TGCAGCGTTGACGAGAACACCGGGGAGCTGTTTTTT.

This sequence joins TRBV5-1 and TRBJ2-5, with D perhaps TRBD2 (5 bases). Germline CDR1 is SGHRS and CDR2 is YFSETQ. The V end lost 5 bases, the J end lost 7 bases, and 18 bases lay between the germline ends. The CDR3 covers 14 residues. CDR3 sequence reads: CASRTPGSQRTQYF. The DNA of the CDR3 is TGCGCCAGCAGAACTCCGGGATCCCAACGGACCCAGTACTTC. Together with reference TRBV5-1 and TRBJ2-5, the CDR3 gives the full variable domain: KAGVTQTPRYLIKTRGQQVTLSCSPISGHRSVSWYQQTPGQGLQFLFEYFSETQRNKGNFPGRFSGRQFSNSRSEMNVSTLELGDSALYLCASRTPGSQRTQYFGPGTRLLVL.

The chain has TRBV13 and TRBJ1-6; the match to TRBD1 covers 9 bases. Per the germline V gene, CDR1 is PRHDT and CDR2 is FYEKMQ (reference sequence). V lost 5 bases to trimming and J lost 10 bases; unmatched junction nucleotides: 3. The CDR3 sequence is 13 residues long. Written as DNA, the CDR3 is TGTGCCAGCAGCGGACAGGGGAAGTCACCCCTCCACTTT. As protein: CASSGQGKSPLHF.

The V gene is TRBV5-4, the J gene TRBJ1-2; 10 bases are a match to TRBD1. The CDR3 consists of 14 residues. Unmatched junction bases numbered 6, after V lost 4 bases and J lost 6 bases. Germline V gives CDR1 SGHNT, CDR2 YYREEE (reference sequence). The CDR3 region is CASSLAGTGDGYTF. Written as DNA, the CDR3 is TGTGCCAGCAGCCTGGCCGGGACAGGGGATGGCTACACCTTC.

The CDR3 DNA reads as TGCGCCAGCAGCTTGGTCGGGACTAGCGGGGGTTATGAGCAGTTCTTC. It yields the protein CASSLVGTSGGYEQFF. This chain joins TRBV5-1 and TRBJ2-1; 14 bases agree with TRBD2. V lost 0 bases and J lost 8; bases outside the gene matches: 4. The CDR3 is 16 residues long. CDR1 is SGHRS and CDR2 is YFSETQ in the germline V gene.

The chain combines TRBV6-5 with TRBJ2-2; D uncertain. The CDR3 runs to 16 residues. V dropped 0 bases and J dropped 4 bases, with 12 bases sitting between them. Germline V gene lookup returns CDR1 MNHEY and CDR2 SVGAGI. The CDR3 DNA follows: TGTGCCAGCAGTTACTCGAGGAAATCCACCACCGGGGAGCTGTTTTTT. Residues: CASSYSRKSTTGELFF.

The chain is built from TRBV11-3 and TRBJ2-7; D is undetermined. V lost 5 bases to trimming and J lost 2 bases, with 19 bases between them. This CDR3 is 16 amino acids long. Germline-derived CDR1 and CDR2 are SGHNT and YENEEA. CDR3: CASSPGFTSDTYEQYF. The CDR3 DNA follows: TGTGCCAGCAGCCCCGGCTTTACAAGCGATACCTACGAGCAGTACTTC.

This rearrangement joins TRBV10-3 to TRBJ1-4; D remains unclear. V was cut by 8 bases and J by 4 bases, with 11 bases left in between. This CDR3 spans 13 amino acids. In germline, CDR1 is ENHRY, CDR2 SYGVKD. CDR3 amino acids: CAIRGVDNEKLFF. CDR3 nucleotides: TGTGCCATCCGCGGGGTCGATAATGAAAAACTGTTTTTT.

The chain is built from TRBV6-1 and TRBJ1-2, with D possibly TRBD1 on 6 matching bases. Trimming took off 7 bases at V and 5 bases at J, with 20 bases between the two ends. The CDR3 spans 15 residues. Looked up from germline, CDR1 is MNHNS and CDR2 is SASEGT. In DNA form, the CDR3 reads TGTGCCAGCAAACAGGGAGGATTTTCGGGTTATGGCTACACCTTC. Translating gives CASKQGGFSGYGYTF.

The J gene is TRBJ2-1, the V gene TRBV5-1; D is undetermined. V was pared by 0 bases and J by 13 bases, with 11 bases between. CDR1 and CDR2 from the germline V gene are SGHRS and YFSETQ. The CDR3 spans 12 residues. This CDR3 is CASSLDSPPQFF. The CDR3 nucleotides read TGCGCCAGCAGCTTGGATTCCCCCCCCCAGTTCTTC.

The V and J genes are TRBV9 and TRBJ1-2; no reliable D call. With 3 bases removed from V and 3 bases from J, the gap between germline ends came to 6 bases. The length of the CDR3 is 12 residues. Germline-derived CDR1 and CDR2 are SGDLS and YYNGEE. As DNA, the CDR3 is TGTGCCAGCAGCGGGAACTACTATGGCTACACCTTC. This translates into CASSGNYYGYTF.

V gene TRBV5-6 combines with J gene TRBJ2-2; perhaps TRBD2 as D (6 bases). CDR3 length: 16 amino acids. Trimming stripped 4 bases from V and 4 bases from J, with 17 bases between. Looked up from germline, CDR1 is SGHDT and CDR2 is YYEEEE. This chain's CDR3 is CASSQPSAGPTGELFF. The CDR3 bases are TGTGCCAGCAGCCAACCCTCTGCGGGGCCCACCGGGGAGCTGTTTTTT.

The V and J genes are TRBV19 and TRBJ2-2, with TRBD1 matching over 9 bases. Germline assignment: CDR1 LNHDA and CDR2 SQIVND (reference sequence). The V and J ends lost 2 bases and 5 bases, in that order; junction bases with no gene match: 12. This CDR3 is 18 amino acids long. The CDR3 spells CASSIRDRAVARTGELFF. The CDR3 DNA is TGTGCCAGTAGTATACGGGACAGGGCGGTGGCAAGAACCGGGGAGCTGTTTTTT.

The chain combines TRBV4-1 with TRBJ2-7; TRBD2 might be the D (7 bases). The CDR3 is 16 residues long. Germline V CDR1 and CDR2: MGHRA, YSYEKL. The germline V and J ends were trimmed by 0 bases and 3 bases, with 15 bases remaining between them. In DNA form, the CDR3 reads TGCGCCAGCAGCCAAGAACCGCCCGGGGGGCTCTACGAGCAGTACTTC. Translating it yields CASSQEPPGGLYEQYF.

V is TRBV30 and J is TRBJ1-5; D gene ambiguous. The V gene's germline CDR1 is GTSNPN and CDR2 SVGIG (reference sequence). Between the trimmed V and J ends, which lost 7 bases and 0 bases, there was a span of 10 bases. The CDR3 is 13 amino acids. The CDR3, as DNA: TGTGCCTACGCCGGAGGTAGCAATCAGCCCCAGCATTTT. This gives the protein CAYAGGSNQPQHF.